This T cell receptor beta chain was observed in a study of T cells in Graves' hyperthyroidism and ophthalmopathy. Participants, patients aged 18 to 65, had newly diagnosed hyperthyroidism with a duration under 2 months. Investigators excluded patients with uncontrolled infection, other autoimmune disease, pregnancy or lactation. About 10 ml fresh peripheral blood yielded the PBMCs. In this sample, this clonotype turned up a few times. After removal of 4 bases from V and 2 bases from J, the junction contained 2 bases not matched to a gene. Germline CDR1 reads SGHDN; CDR2 reads FVKESK. CDR3 length equals 14 residues. TCR beta CDR3 regions were amplified from RNA. Primed by the HTBI set, a first-round RT-PCR was run on the TCR CDR3. TCRdb recomputed calls from the multiplex PCR reads with MiXCR, one row per CDR3 protein. The sample lists around 300,000 distinct CDR3 sequences; 13% were seen once.

The sequenced material came from blood. This chain uses TRBV14 with TRBJ2-4, with 7 bases identical to TRBD2. The sequence was collected from a woman aged 30 to 39 with Graves' hyperthyroidism that later progressed to Graves' ophthalmopathy. The chain's CDR3 is CASSPGTTKNIQYF. The DNA of the CDR3 is TGTGCCAGCAGCCCCGGGACTACCAAAAACATTCAGTACTTC.